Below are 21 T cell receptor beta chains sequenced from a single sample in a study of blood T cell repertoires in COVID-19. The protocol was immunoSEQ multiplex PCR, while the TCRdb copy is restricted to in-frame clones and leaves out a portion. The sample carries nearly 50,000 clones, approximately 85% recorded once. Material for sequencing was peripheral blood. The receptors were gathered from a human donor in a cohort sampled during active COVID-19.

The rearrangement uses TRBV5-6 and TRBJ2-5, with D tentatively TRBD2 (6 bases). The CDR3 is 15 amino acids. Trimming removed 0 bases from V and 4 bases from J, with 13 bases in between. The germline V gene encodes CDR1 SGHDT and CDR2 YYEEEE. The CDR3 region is CASSLGIGEVETQYF. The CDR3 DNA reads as TGTGCCAGCAGCTTGGGGATCGGGGAGGTAGAGACCCAGTACTTC.

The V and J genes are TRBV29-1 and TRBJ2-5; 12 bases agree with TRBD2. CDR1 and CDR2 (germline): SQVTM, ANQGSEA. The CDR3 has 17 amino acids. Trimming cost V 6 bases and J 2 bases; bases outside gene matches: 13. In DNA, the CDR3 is TGCAGCGTACGAAAGGGGGCTAGCGGGAGGGCACAAGAGACCCAGTACTTC. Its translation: CSVRKGASGRAQETQYF.

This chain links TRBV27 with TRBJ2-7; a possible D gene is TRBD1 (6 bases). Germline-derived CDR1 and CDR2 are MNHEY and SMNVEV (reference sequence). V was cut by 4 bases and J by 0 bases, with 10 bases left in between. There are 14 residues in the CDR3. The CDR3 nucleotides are TGTGCCAGCAGTTATTTGGACAGCTCCTACGAGCAGTACTTC. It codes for CASSYLDSSYEQYF.

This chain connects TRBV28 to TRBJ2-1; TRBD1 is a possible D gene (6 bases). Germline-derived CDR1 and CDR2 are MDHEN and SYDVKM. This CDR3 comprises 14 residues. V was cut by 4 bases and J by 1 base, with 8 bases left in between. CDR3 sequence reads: CASSSGQSYNEQFF. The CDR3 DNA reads TGTGCCAGCAGTTCAGGACAGTCCTACAATGAGCAGTTCTTC.

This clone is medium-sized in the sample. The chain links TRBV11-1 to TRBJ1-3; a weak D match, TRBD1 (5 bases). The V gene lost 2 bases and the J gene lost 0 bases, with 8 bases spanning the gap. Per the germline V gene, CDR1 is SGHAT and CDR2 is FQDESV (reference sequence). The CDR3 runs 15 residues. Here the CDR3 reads CASSLSDSSGNTIYF. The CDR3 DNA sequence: TGTGCCAGCAGCTTAAGCGACAGCTCTGGAAACACCATATATTTT.

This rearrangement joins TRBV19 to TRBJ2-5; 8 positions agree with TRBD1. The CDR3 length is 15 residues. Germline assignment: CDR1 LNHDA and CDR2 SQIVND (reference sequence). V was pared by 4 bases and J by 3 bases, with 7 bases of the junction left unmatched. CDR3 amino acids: CASSKRTGTKETQYF. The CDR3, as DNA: TGTGCCAGTAGTAAAAGGACAGGGACAAAAGAGACCCAGTACTTC. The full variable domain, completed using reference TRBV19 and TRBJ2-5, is DGGITQSPKYLFRKEGQNVTLSCEQNLNHDAMYWYRQDPGQGLRLIYYSQIVNDFQKGDIAEGYSVSREKKESFPLTVTSAQKNPTAFYLCASSKRTGTKETQYFGPGTRLLVL.

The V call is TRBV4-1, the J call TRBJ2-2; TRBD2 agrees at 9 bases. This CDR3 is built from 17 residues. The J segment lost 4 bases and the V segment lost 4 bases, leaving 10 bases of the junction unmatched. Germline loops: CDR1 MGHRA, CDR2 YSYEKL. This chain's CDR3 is CASSPDPGTSLTGELFF. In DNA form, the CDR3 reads TGCGCCAGCAGCCCCGATCCGGGGACTAGCCTCACCGGGGAGCTGTTTTTT.

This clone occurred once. The CDR3 DNA sequence: TGCGCCAGCAGCCAACTCGACAGGAGTGCCTATGGCTACACCTTC. It encodes CASSQLDRSAYGYTF. The V gene is TRBV4-1, the J gene TRBJ1-2; D possibly corresponds to TRBD1 (6 bases). The CDR3 sequence is 15 residues long. Germline V gene data show CDR1 as MGHRA and CDR2 as YSYEKL. The V and J ends lost 2 bases and 4 bases respectively, with 14 bases between them.

CDR3 nucleotide sequence: TGTGCCAGCAGTAGGACAGCTAGCAATAATTCACCCCTCCACTTT. Translated: CASSRTASNNSPLHF. This chain uses TRBV2 with TRBJ1-6; perhaps TRBD1 as D (6 bases). CDR3 length: 15 residues. Germline CDR1 is SNHLY and CDR2 is FYNNEI. V was trimmed by 5 bases and J by 5 bases, leaving 13 bases between them.

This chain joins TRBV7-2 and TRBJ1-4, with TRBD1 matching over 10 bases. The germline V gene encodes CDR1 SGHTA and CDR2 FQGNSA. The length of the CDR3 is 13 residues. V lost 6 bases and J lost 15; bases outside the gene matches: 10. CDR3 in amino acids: CASSYGRDRGLFF. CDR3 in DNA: TGTGCCAGCAGTTATGGACGGGACAGGGGCTTGTTTTTT.

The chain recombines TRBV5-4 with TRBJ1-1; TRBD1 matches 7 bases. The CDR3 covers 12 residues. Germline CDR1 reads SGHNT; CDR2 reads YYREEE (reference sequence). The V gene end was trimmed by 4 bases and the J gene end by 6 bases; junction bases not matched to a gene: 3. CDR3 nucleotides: TGTGCCAGCAGCGGGGGACAGCCTGAAGCTTTCTTT. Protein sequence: CASSGGQPEAFF.

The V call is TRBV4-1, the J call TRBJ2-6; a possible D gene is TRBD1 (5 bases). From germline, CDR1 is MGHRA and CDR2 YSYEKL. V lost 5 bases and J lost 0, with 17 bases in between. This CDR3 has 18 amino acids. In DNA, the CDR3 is TGCGCCAGCAGCGAAGGTTGGATGACAGTCTCTGGGGCCAACGTCCTGACTTTC. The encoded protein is CASSEGWMTVSGANVLTF.

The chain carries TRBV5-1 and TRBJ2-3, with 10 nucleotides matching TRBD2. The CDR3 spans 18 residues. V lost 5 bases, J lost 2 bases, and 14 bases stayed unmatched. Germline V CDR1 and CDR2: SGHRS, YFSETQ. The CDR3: CASSSTRLSGRPTDTQYF. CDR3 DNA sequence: TGCGCCAGCAGTTCTACCAGACTTAGCGGGAGGCCCACAGATACGCAGTATTTT.

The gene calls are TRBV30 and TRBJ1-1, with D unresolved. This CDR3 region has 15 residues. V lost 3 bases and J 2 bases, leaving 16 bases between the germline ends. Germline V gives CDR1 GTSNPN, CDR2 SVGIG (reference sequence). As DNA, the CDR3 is TGTGCCTGGAGGCCCCTTGTCCGGGTTAACACTGAAGCTTTCTTT. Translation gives CAWRPLVRVNTEAFF.

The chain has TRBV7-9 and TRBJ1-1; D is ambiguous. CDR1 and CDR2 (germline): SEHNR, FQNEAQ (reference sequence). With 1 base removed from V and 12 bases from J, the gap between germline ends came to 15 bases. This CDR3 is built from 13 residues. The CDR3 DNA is TGTGCCAGCAGCTTAGGCTTGGAGGGCCCCCCTTTCTTT. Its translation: CASSLGLEGPPFF.

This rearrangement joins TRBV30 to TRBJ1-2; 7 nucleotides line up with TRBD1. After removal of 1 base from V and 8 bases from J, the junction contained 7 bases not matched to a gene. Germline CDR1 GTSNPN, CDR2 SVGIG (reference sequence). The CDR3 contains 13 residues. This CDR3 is CAWSGQGGLGYTF. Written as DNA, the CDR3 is TGTGCCTGGAGTGGGCAGGGGGGTCTGGGCTACACCTTC.

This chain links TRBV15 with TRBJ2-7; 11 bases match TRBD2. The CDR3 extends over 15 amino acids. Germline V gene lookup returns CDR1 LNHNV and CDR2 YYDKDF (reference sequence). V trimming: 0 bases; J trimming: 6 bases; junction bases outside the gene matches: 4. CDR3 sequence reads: CATSREGLAASEQYF. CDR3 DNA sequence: TGTGCCACCAGCAGAGAGGGACTAGCGGCCTCCGAGCAGTACTTC.

The CDR3 sequence is CASSDGSSGNNEQFF. DNA for the CDR3: TGTGCCAGCAGTGACGGGTCTAGCGGGAACAATGAGCAGTTCTTC. This chain connects TRBV6-4 to TRBJ2-1; the match to TRBD2 covers 9 bases. Germline V CDR1 and CDR2: MRHNA, SNTAGT. The CDR3 consists of 15 residues. V shed 2 bases, J shed 5 bases, and the junction held 4 bases outside the gene matches.

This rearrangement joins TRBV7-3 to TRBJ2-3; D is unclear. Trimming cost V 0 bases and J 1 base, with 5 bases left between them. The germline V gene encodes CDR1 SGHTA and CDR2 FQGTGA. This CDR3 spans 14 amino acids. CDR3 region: CASSLTYGTDTQYF. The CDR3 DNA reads TGTGCCAGCAGCTTAACTTATGGCACAGATACGCAGTATTTT.

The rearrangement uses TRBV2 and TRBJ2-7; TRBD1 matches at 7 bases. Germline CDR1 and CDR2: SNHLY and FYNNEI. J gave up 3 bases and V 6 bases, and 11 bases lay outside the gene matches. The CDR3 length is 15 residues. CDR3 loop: CASSLQTGEVYEQYF. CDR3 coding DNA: TGTGCCAGCAGCCTTCAAACAGGGGAAGTCTACGAGCAGTACTTC.

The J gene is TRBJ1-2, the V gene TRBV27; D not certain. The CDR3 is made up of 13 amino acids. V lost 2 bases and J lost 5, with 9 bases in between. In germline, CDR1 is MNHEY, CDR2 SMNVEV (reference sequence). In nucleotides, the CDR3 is TGTGCCAGCAGTTTAGTTAGCGGTTATGGCTACACCTTC. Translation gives CASSLVSGYGYTF.